The clone carrying this T cell receptor (beta chain) was seen more than once but under ten times. The antigen remains undetermined. The data stem from a study of beta chain features in type 1 diabetes. Study-level background: All samples together contributed approximately 100 million sorted cells for examination.

Every bit of the isolated RNA underwent reverse transcription, so sequencing read expressed TCRB transcripts. TCRdb's table, derived via immunoSEQ multiplex PCR, lists solely in-frame clones and lacks some. This sample has roughly 240,000 clones, with 11% to 15% found just once. The ends were cut back, 10 bases at V and 2 bases at J, with 19 bases in the middle. The CDR3 totals 15 residues. Germline values: CDR1 SNHLY, CDR2 FYNNEI. Whole-study results and caveats: The naive, central memory and Treg TCRB repertoires of patients appeared to be more similar to one another than those of healthy donors.

Based on CD45RO/CCR7/CD25/CD127/CD95/CD27, CD4+ regulatory, stem cell-like memory, naive and central memory cells were sorted. This rearrangement joins TRBV2 to TRBJ2-3, with D possibly TRBD2 on 6 matching bases. The receptor was derived from a woman aged 40-49 years in good health. The sample taken for sequencing was naive CD4+ T cells from blood. CDR3 sequence reads: CATSEEGILTDTQYF. CDR3 coding DNA: TGTGCCACCTCCGAGGAGGGTATCCTCACAGATACGCAGTATTTT.